The clone carrying this TCR beta chain was observed many times. The study excluded patients with uncontrolled infection, other autoimmune disease, pregnancy or lactation. Clinical symptoms, serum thyroxine and TRAb, thyroid ultrasound and orbital computed tomography together formed the diagnostic basis. This sample is drawn from a study of T cells in Graves' hyperthyroidism and ophthalmopathy. Study information: Once the initial diagnosis was made, peripheral blood was obtained before any treatment.

RNA transcripts provided the source from which TCR beta CDR3 regions were amplified. In the first-round RT-PCR of the TCR CDR3, the HTBI primer set was used. MiXCR, run by TCRdb on the multiplex PCR reads, gives a single entry per CDR3 protein. The table has fewer than 850,000 distinct CDR3 sequences, approximately 15% seen once. Germline V gives CDR1 MDHEN, CDR2 SYDVKM. The length of the CDR3 is 14 residues. J lost 9 bases, V lost 6 bases, and 11 bases had no gene match. This clonotype was sampled from a man over 45 with Graves' hyperthyroidism. The chain recombines TRBV28 with TRBJ1-5; 7 nucleotides agree with TRBD1. The sequenced sample was blood. The CDR3 DNA sequence: TGTGCCAGCAGCAAGAACAGGGGCCTGATGCCCCAGCATTTT. Translated, it gives CASSKNRGLMPQHF. The full variable domain, with the rest looked up from reference TRBV28 and TRBJ1-5, is DVKVTQSSRYLVKRTGEKVFLECVQDMDHENMFWYRQDPGLGLRLIYFSYDVKMKEKGDIPEGYSVSREKKERFSLILESASTNQTSMYLCASSKNRGLMPQHFGDGTRLSIL.